The 28 T cell receptor beta chains listed next were all sequenced from one sample in a study of blood T cell repertoires in COVID-19. Assay used: immunoSEQ multiplex PCR; TCRdb lists only in-frame clones, some missing. Of fewer than 400,000 clones in the sample, 88% were seen once. Sequencing used PBMCs or T cells enriched from blood (not recorded which). The receptors were gathered from a man aged 30-40 years who had recovered from COVID-19.

The V and J genes are TRBV27 and TRBJ1-5; maybe TRBD1 (5 bases). The CDR3 consists of 15 residues. Germline V gene sequence: CDR1 MNHEY, CDR2 SMNVEV (reference sequence). The V end was cut by 0 bases, the J end by 0 bases, with 6 bases between. CDR3 bases: TGTGCCAGCAGTTTATCGACAGATAGCAATCAGCCCCAGCATTTT. Encoded protein: CASSLSTDSNQPQHF.

J is TRBJ2-7 and V is TRBV21-1; TRBD2 reflects the table's D call only, with no check against the DNA. TRBV21-1 is an annotated pseudogene. This CDR3 is 16 amino acids long. CDR3 in DNA: TGTGCCAGCAGCAAAGCGCCGGGGGGCCGGGCCTACGAGCAGTACTTC. It translates to CASSKAPGGRAYEQYF.

The chain links TRBV5-8 to TRBJ2-5, with TRBD1 identical over 9 bases. There are 17 residues in the CDR3. V lost 1 base, J lost 3 bases, and 10 bases stayed unmatched. Germline V gene lookup returns CDR1 SGHTS and CDR2 YDEGEE. CDR3 sequence (DNA): TGTGCCAGCAGCTTGATGGCCCTCACAGGGGGCGAAGAGACCCAGTACTTC. This gives the protein CASSLMALTGGEETQYF.

V and J are TRBV6-5 and TRBJ1-6, with TRBD1 as a possible D gene (5 bases). V was trimmed by 8 bases and J by 2 bases, leaving 13 bases between them. In germline, CDR1 is MNHEY, CDR2 SVGAGI. The CDR3 consists of 15 residues. The CDR3 region is CASGAGGPYNSPLHF. DNA of the CDR3: TGTGCCAGCGGGGCGGGGGGACCCTATAATTCACCCCTCCACTTT.

The rearrangement links TRBV11-3 to TRBJ1-6, with 9 bases that match TRBD1. V lost 5 bases and J lost 7; bases outside the gene matches: 6. Per the germline V gene, CDR1 is SGHNT and CDR2 is YENEEA. There are 15 residues in the CDR3. The CDR3 loop reads CASSTRTGENSPLHF. CDR3 coding DNA: TGTGCCAGCAGCACCCGGACAGGGGAAAATTCACCCCTCCACTTT.

CDR3 sequence: CASSPFREGKTQYF. CDR3 coding DNA: TGTGCCAGCAGCCCTTTCCGGGAGGGTAAGACCCAGTACTTC. The genes are TRBV9 and TRBJ2-5; TRBD2 agrees at 8 bases. The CDR3 is 14 residues long. The germline V gene encodes CDR1 SGDLS and CDR2 YYNGEE. Germline trimming cut 4 bases from V and 6 bases from J; bases unmatched to any gene: 8.

The chain carries TRBV21-1 and TRBJ2-7; whether TRBD1, the table's D call, matches the DNA was not checked. TRBV21-1 corresponds to a pseudogene. The CDR3 consists of 17 residues. CDR3 sequence reads: CASSKFEAGQGAHEQYF. DNA for the CDR3: TGTGCCAGCAGCAAATTTGAGGCCGGACAGGGAGCCCACGAGCAGTACTTC.

V gene TRBV7-9 combines with J gene TRBJ1-6, with no clear D. Germline V lookup: CDR1 SEHNR, CDR2 FQNEAQ (reference sequence). This CDR3 spans 13 amino acids. V was pared by 6 bases and J by 5 bases, with 8 bases between. The chain's CDR3 is CASRVENNSPLHF. The CDR3 nucleotides read TGTGCCAGCAGAGTGGAGAATAATTCACCCCTCCACTTT.

The table lists this clone with a count of one. V gene TRBV6-5 combines with J gene TRBJ2-3; 11 bases are shared with TRBD2. The CDR3 runs 15 residues. Trimming cost V 6 bases and J 2 bases; bases outside gene matches: 4. The germline V gene has CDR1 MNHEY and CDR2 SVGAGI. The CDR3 is CASSTSGGVTDTQYF. Here the CDR3 DNA reads TGTGCCAGCAGCACTAGCGGGGGTGTCACAGATACGCAGTATTTT.

V and J are TRBV5-1 and TRBJ2-5; tentatively, D is TRBD2 (6 bases). Germline V CDR1 and CDR2: SGHRS, YFSETQ. CDR3 length: 14 residues. V lost 0 bases and J lost 5, with 11 bases in between. The CDR3 DNA reads as TGCGCCAGCAGCTTGGGCGGGGCTATCGAGACCCAGTACTTC. Residues: CASSLGGAIETQYF.

The rearrangement uses TRBV5-6 and TRBJ1-3; D gene ambiguous. There are 14 residues in the CDR3. Trimming shortened V by 4 bases and J by 0 bases, and 8 bases separated the two germline ends. Germline CDR1 SGHDT, CDR2 YYEEEE. This CDR3 is CASSAYYSGNTIYF. The DNA of the CDR3 is TGTGCCAGCAGCGCCTATTACTCTGGAAACACCATATATTTT.

This chain joins TRBV27 and TRBJ1-4; TRBD1 matches at 8 bases. Germline V gene data show CDR1 as MNHEY and CDR2 as SMNVEV (reference sequence). The CDR3 is 15 amino acids. The ends lost 1 base at V and 8 bases at J; junction bases unmatched: 6. The CDR3 is CASSLFLGQAEKLFF. The CDR3 DNA reads as TGTGCCAGCAGTTTATTCTTGGGACAGGCCGAAAAACTGTTTTTT.

The chain carries TRBV10-3 and TRBJ2-3, with a possible D match to TRBD2 (7 bases). Germline V lookup: CDR1 ENHRY, CDR2 SYGVKD. The V end lost 4 bases, the J end lost 1 base, and 12 bases lay between the germline ends. The CDR3 length is 15 residues. The chain's CDR3 is CAISAGGRGTDTQYF. DNA for the CDR3: TGTGCCATCAGTGCGGGGGGCCGGGGCACAGATACGCAGTATTTT.

V gene TRBV10-3 combines with J gene TRBJ2-2; 8 bases fit TRBD1. This CDR3 is 15 amino acids long. From germline, CDR1 is ENHRY and CDR2 SYGVKD. Unmatched junction bases numbered 9, after V lost 4 bases and J lost 8 bases. The CDR3 coding sequence is TGTGCCATCAGTGGGACAGGGAGGATCACTGGGGAGCTGTTTTTT. Translation: CAISGTGRITGELFF.

The chain combines TRBV5-5 with TRBJ1-2; 9 nucleotides align to TRBD1. Germline CDR1 and CDR2: SGHKS and YYEKEE (reference sequence). The CDR3 covers 13 residues. J gave up 8 bases and V 2 bases, and 4 bases lay outside the gene matches. CDR3 nucleotides: TGTGCCAGCAGCTTACCCACAGGGGGCGGCTACACCTTC. This sequence encodes CASSLPTGGGYTF.

In this sample, this clone turned up once. The chain recombines TRBV5-6 with TRBJ1-2; a possible D gene is TRBD1 (5 bases). The V gene's germline CDR1 is SGHDT and CDR2 YYEEEE. This CDR3 has 13 residues. Trimming stripped 4 bases from V and 8 bases from J, with 15 bases between. The CDR3 spells CASSTRVGDGYTF. In nucleotides, the CDR3 is TGTGCCAGCAGCACCAGGGTAGGAGACGGCTACACCTTC.

DNA of the CDR3: TGTGCCACCAGTGATTTTTGGGAGCACCAAGAGACCCAGTACTTC. This encodes CATSDFWEHQETQYF. This chain uses TRBV24-1 with TRBJ2-5; the D gene is possibly TRBD2 (5 bases). The germline CDR1 and CDR2 sequences are KGHDR and SFDVKD. The CDR3 contains 15 residues. V dropped 1 base and J dropped 0 bases, with 8 bases sitting between them.

This clone was counted between two and nine times. This rearrangement joins TRBV19 to TRBJ2-1; 9 bases map to TRBD1. The CDR3 has 15 amino acids. Trimming removed 3 bases from V and 4 bases from J; junction bases left unmatched: 4. CDR1 is LNHDA and CDR2 is SQIVND in the germline V gene (reference sequence). The CDR3 here is CASSIRQGEYNEQFF. CDR3 nucleotide sequence: TGTGCCAGTAGTATTAGACAGGGGGAATACAATGAGCAGTTCTTC. Together with reference TRBV19 and TRBJ2-1, the CDR3 gives the full variable domain: DGGITQSPKYLFRKEGQNVTLSCEQNLNHDAMYWYRQDPGQGLRLIYYSQIVNDFQKGDIAEGYSVSREKKESFPLTVTSAQKNPTAFYLCASSIRQGEYNEQFFGPGTRLTVL.

This clone showed up just once. V usage is TRBV19 and J usage is TRBJ2-5, with 7 bases identical to TRBD1. Germline assignment: CDR1 LNHDA and CDR2 SQIVND (reference sequence). Trimming cost V 4 bases and J 5 bases; bases outside gene matches: 4. This CDR3 has 13 amino acids. The CDR3 DNA sequence: TGTGCCAGTAGTAAGACAGGGCTGGAGACCCAGTACTTC. Protein: CASSKTGLETQYF.

V usage is TRBV6-5 and J usage is TRBJ1-1, with D possibly matching TRBD1 (5 bases). Trimming removed 8 bases at V and 7 bases at J, with 17 bases between. Germline values: CDR1 MNHEY, CDR2 SVGAGI. The CDR3 runs to 13 residues. The CDR3 reads CASLHQGTVEAFF. CDR3 coding DNA: TGTGCCAGCCTCCACCAGGGTACCGTTGAAGCTTTCTTT.

The chain uses TRBV30 and TRBJ2-5; possible D gene TRBD2, 6 bases. Germline V gene sequence: CDR1 GTSNPN, CDR2 SVGIG (reference sequence). V gave up 5 bases and J gave up 7 bases, with 20 bases separating them. The CDR3 is made up of 14 amino acids. The CDR3 bases are TGTGCCTGGCAACCGGGACTGGGGATGCGGACCCAGTACTTC. This codes for CAWQPGLGMRTQYF.

This chain joins TRBV10-1 and TRBJ2-1; 10 nucleotides line up with TRBD2. From germline, CDR1 is WNHNN and CDR2 SYGVQD (reference sequence). Unmatched junction bases numbered 9, after V lost 2 bases and J lost 2 bases. The CDR3 is made up of 18 amino acids. For the CDR3, the DNA is TGCGCCAGCAGTGAGAGGGCTAGCGGGGGCCGCCCCTACAATGAGCAGTTCTTC. Its protein product is CASSERASGGRPYNEQFF.

This clone has a single count. The J gene is TRBJ1-2, the V gene TRBV25-1; no clear D. This CDR3 region has 12 residues. V gave up 5 bases and J gave up 8 bases, with 12 bases separating them. CDR1 is MGHDK, CDR2 SYGVNS, per germline. The CDR3, as DNA: TGTGCCAGCAGTCTCCGAGATCGAGGCTACACCTTC. Its protein is CASSLRDRGYTF.

The rearrangement uses TRBV27 and TRBJ2-6; weak D call: TRBD2 (5 bases). Germline values: CDR1 MNHEY, CDR2 SMNVEV (reference sequence). V dropped 9 bases and J dropped 0 bases, with 27 bases sitting between them. CDR3 length: 20 residues. The CDR3 DNA reads TGTGCCAGAAAAACGAAAGGCCAACTAGTTTCCGGCTCTGGGGCCAACGTCCTGACTTTC. Amino acids: CARKTKGQLVSGSGANVLTF.

This clone was recorded a few times. The rearrangement links TRBV6-5 to TRBJ2-1; 14 bases align to TRBD2. Germline loops: CDR1 MNHEY, CDR2 SVGAGI. The V segment lost 8 bases and the J segment 7 bases; nucleotides outside the gene matches: 1. The CDR3 is made up of 13 amino acids. The CDR3 bases are TGTGCCAGCCGGACTAGCGGGGGGAATGAGCAGTTCTTC. Translating gives CASRTSGGNEQFF.

The CDR3 sequence is CASSLQSGQAYYEQYF. CDR3 nucleotide sequence: TGTGCCAGCAGTCTGCAATCGGGACAGGCTTACTACGAGCAGTACTTC. This chain connects TRBV2 to TRBJ2-7; 8 bases are a match to TRBD1. CDR1 and CDR2 from the germline V gene are SNHLY and FYNNEI. Trimming removed 5 bases from V and 3 bases from J; junction bases left unmatched: 12. The CDR3 is 16 residues long.

The chain couples TRBV6-1 to TRBJ2-7; TRBD1 matches 9 bases. The length of the CDR3 is 16 residues. V lost 0 bases, J lost 3 bases, and 6 bases stayed unmatched. Germline CDR1 reads MNHNS; CDR2 reads SASEGT. In DNA form, the CDR3 reads TGTGCCAGCAGTGAAGCGCAGGGACAGGGAATCTACGAGCAGTACTTC. Translation gives CASSEAQGQGIYEQYF.

CDR3 sequence reads: CASSADPGQGYEQYF. The CDR3 DNA reads TGTGCCAGCAGCGCCGACCCGGGACAGGGATACGAGCAGTACTTC. The chain uses TRBV9 and TRBJ2-7; 9 bases agree with TRBD1. V was clipped by 3 bases and J by 4 bases; unmatched bases: 8. This CDR3 has 15 amino acids. CDR1 is SGDLS, CDR2 YYNGEE, per germline.